A single sample gave rise to the 15 T cell receptor beta chains below, sequenced in a study of T cell repertoires in cytomegalovirus infection. TCRdb reprocessed the reads with MiXCR, giving one entry per CDR3 protein. Among around 630,000 distinct CDR3 sequences listed, less than 25% were seen once. Material: CD8+ T cells from PBMCs. The receptors derive from a human donor in good health (CMV status not recorded). Some clones in this sample may be carry-over from other donors' samples.

This rearrangement joins TRBV29-1 to TRBJ2-7; 9 bases are a match to TRBD1. The V gene end was trimmed by 2 bases and the J gene end by 3 bases; junction bases not matched to a gene: 8. The CDR3 loop spans 15 amino acids. The germline V gene encodes CDR1 SQVTM and CDR2 ANQGSEA. CDR3 sequence: CSVESSGTGYYEQYF. DNA for the CDR3: TGCAGCGTTGAAAGTTCGGGGACAGGGTACTACGAGCAGTACTTC.

The chain carries TRBV6-2 or TRBV6-3 and TRBJ1-1, with 10 bases matching TRBD1. This CDR3 region has 13 residues. Per the germline V gene, CDR1 is MNHEY and CDR2 is SVGEGT. Trimming took 7 bases from V and 6 from J; bases not matched to a gene: 5. The CDR3 spells CASNPGTGAEAFF. CDR3 in DNA: TGTGCCAGCAATCCTGGGACAGGGGCTGAAGCTTTCTTT.

The table lists this clonotype with a few counts. The CDR3, as DNA: TGTGCTAGTTCCCACGCCATAAGCTCCTACAATGAGCAGTTCTTC. This codes for CASSHAISSYNEQFF. The rearrangement joins TRBV12-5 to TRBJ2-1; D unclear. The CDR3 has 15 amino acids. Trimming pared 8 bases from V and 0 bases from J, leaving 14 bases between. From germline, CDR1 is LGHNT and CDR2 FRNRAP.

This chain connects TRBV29-1 to TRBJ2-7; D perhaps matches TRBD2 (6 bases). CDR3 length: 16 amino acids. V was clipped by 1 base and J by 0 bases, with 16 bases between them. Per the germline V gene, CDR1 is SQVTM and CDR2 is ANQGSEA. This CDR3 is CSVEARGRLSSYEQYF. Here the CDR3 DNA reads TGCAGCGTTGAAGCCCGGGGGAGGTTGAGCTCCTACGAGCAGTACTTC.

The chain has TRBV29-1 and TRBJ2-1, with a possible D match to TRBD1 (5 bases). The V end lost 6 bases, the J end lost 2 bases, and 17 bases lay between the germline ends. The length of the CDR3 is 15 residues. The germline gives CDR1 SQVTM, CDR2 ANQGSEA. CDR3 bases: TGCAGCGTCGCCTCGACAGAGCATACCTACAATGAGCAGTTCTTC. It codes for CSVASTEHTYNEQFF.

The V call is TRBV20-1, the J call TRBJ2-7; 7 positions match TRBD2. Germline CDR1 is DFQATT and CDR2 is SNEGSKA (reference sequence). The CDR3 is 13 residues long. The V and J ends lost 3 bases and 7 bases, in that order; junction bases with no gene match: 9. CDR3 bases: TGCAGTGCTAGCGGGACTACGTCGGGGGAGCAGTACGTC. As protein: CSASGTTSGEQYV.

J is TRBJ2-5 and V is TRBV5-5; maybe TRBD2 (5 bases). Germline V gene lookup returns CDR1 SGHKS and CDR2 YYEKEE (reference sequence). This CDR3 comprises 15 residues. Trimming removed 4 bases at V and 2 bases at J, with 15 bases between. CDR3: CASSPAKRLQETQYF. For the CDR3, the DNA is TGTGCCAGCAGCCCTGCGAAGCGGCTACAAGAGACCCAGTACTTC.

Only a few counts were recorded for this clonotype. The genes are TRBV6-2 or TRBV6-3 and TRBJ2-7; unclear D gene. Germline CDR1 MNHEY, CDR2 SVGEGT. V gave up 2 bases and J gave up 2 bases, with 16 bases separating them. CDR3 length: 16 amino acids. CDR3: CASSYNGNDAAYEQYV. For the CDR3, the DNA is TGTGCCAGCAGTTACAATGGGAACGATGCGGCCTACGAGCAGTACGTC.

This clonotype was detected only a few times. The chain has TRBV7-8 and TRBJ2-1; 9 nucleotides align to TRBD2. V shed 6 bases, J shed 12 bases, and the junction held 9 bases outside the gene matches. This CDR3 contains 13 residues. Germline V gives CDR1 SGHVS, CDR2 FQNEAQ. This chain's CDR3 is CASRASGDPGQFF. The CDR3 DNA follows: TGTGCCAGCAGGGCTAGCGGGGACCCGGGGCAGTTCTTC.

The chain recombines TRBV20-1 with TRBJ2-1; 10 nucleotides line up with TRBD1. In germline, CDR1 is DFQATT, CDR2 SNEGSKA (reference sequence). After removal of 6 bases from V and 10 bases from J, the junction contained 9 bases not matched to a gene. This CDR3 contains 13 residues. The CDR3 DNA reads as TGCAGTGCACGAGACAGGGGGCGAGGAGAGCAGTTCTTC. Translated, it gives CSARDRGRGEQFF.

The table lists this clonotype with a few counts. The chain couples TRBV29-1 to TRBJ1-5; D unresolved. Germline V gene data show CDR1 as SQVTM and CDR2 as ANQGSEA. The CDR3 is 13 amino acids. The V end lost 8 bases, the J end lost 3 bases, and 14 bases lay between the germline ends. CDR3 nucleotides: TGCAGCACCCAGGACGGAGACAATCAGCCCCAGCATTTT. Translating gives CSTQDGDNQPQHF.

With regard to this clonotype: This may stem from a read error, because a much larger clone lies one nucleotide away. The V and J genes are TRBV7-3 and TRBJ2-2; 7 bases line up with TRBD1. The CDR3 covers 15 residues. The germline V gene encodes CDR1 SGHTA and CDR2 FQGTGA. V dropped 5 bases and J dropped 7; count of bases not matched to a gene: 10. This CDR3 reads CASSQGTVRVGELFF. As DNA, the CDR3 is TGTGCCAGCAGCCAAGGGACAGTTCGGGTCGGGGAGCTGTTTTTT.

A few counts support this clonotype. The chain has TRBV20-1 and TRBJ2-1; 14 bases align to TRBD2. Germline CDR1 is DFQATT and CDR2 is SNEGSKA (reference sequence). The J segment lost 2 bases and the V segment lost 8 bases, leaving 8 bases of the junction unmatched. The CDR3 contains 16 residues. The CDR3 region is CSLTSGGAQTYNEQFF. As DNA, the CDR3 is TGCAGTTTGACTAGCGGGGGGGCTCAGACCTACAATGAGCAGTTCTTC.

V and J are TRBV9 and TRBJ2-1, with 9 bases lining up with TRBD1. In germline, CDR1 is SGDLS, CDR2 YYNGEE. The CDR3 is made up of 17 amino acids. After removal of 0 bases from V and 2 bases from J, the junction contained 6 bases not matched to a gene. CDR3 region: CASSVGSTGGPYNEQFF. In DNA, the CDR3 is TGTGCCAGCAGCGTAGGGTCAACAGGGGGCCCCTACAATGAGCAGTTCTTC.

This clonotype has more than one count but fewer than ten. The chain employs TRBV19 and TRBJ2-2, with D tentatively TRBD1 or TRBD2 (5 bases each). This CDR3 is built from 13 residues. CDR1 and CDR2 from the germline V gene are LNHDA and SQIVND (reference sequence). Trimming removed 8 bases from V and 6 bases from J, with 13 bases in between. The CDR3 nucleotides read TGTGCCAGTTTGGACTGGGGCGCCGGGGAGCTGTTTTTT. It translates to CASLDWGAGELFF.